This TCR beta chain was sequenced during a study of OX40 agonist ivuxolimab in advanced cancers. As for the study more broadly: Ivuxolimab was an agonistic, fully human IgG2 monoclonal antibody directed against OX40 (CD134), a costimulatory receptor. The point of sequencing TCRbeta in the periphery was to test whether ivuxolimab changed TCR sequence diversity and drove clonal T-cell expansion. Partial responses occurred in three dose-escalation patients, of whom one had hepatocellular carcinoma and two had cutaneous melanoma. In the dose-escalation cohort, around four fifths of patients were male, and the mean age was approximately 55 years, with a range of roughly 23 to 85. Prior anti-PD-1, anti-PD-L1 or anti-CTLA-4 therapy was permitted, and checkpoint inhibitors had been received by under 50% of dose-escalation patients. Intravenous ivuxolimab was administered to patients every 2 weeks at six dose levels: 0.01, 0.1, 0.3, 1.5, 3 and 10 mg/kg. The paper covers the monotherapy dose-escalation part of the phase I ivuxolimab trial, which included N ≈ 50 patients. Of the approximately 50 dose-escalation patients, hepatocellular carcinoma was present in some 19, melanoma in some 15, renal cell carcinoma in 9 and head and neck cancer in 9.

Overall study outcomes, separate from this receptor: Low levels of normalized T-cell clonal expansion were also shown by some nonresponding patients. The antigen specificity of the peripheral T cells that underwent clonal expansion was not determined. In the 0.1-3.0 mg/kg groups, partial responders were among the patients with the lowest normalized peripheral clonal expansion, particularly in CD8+ T cells. At doses of 0.1 to 3.0 mg/kg, clonal expansion of both CD4+ and CD8+ T cells in blood was seen between baseline and week 6. After ivuxolimab, expanded clones were on average more numerous among CD8+ T cells than among CD4+ T cells.

Genomic DNA was isolated from the sorted cells so that the TCRbeta CDR3 region could be sequenced. TCRbeta CDR3 regions were sequenced using the immunoSEQ Assay. In its TCRdb copy, this immuneACCESS table keeps in-frame sequences only and misses some clones. Where compared with another copy, unresolved V genes explain less than half of these, and the others have no known cause. This sample gives some 70,000 clones in total; approximately 85% of them show up just once. The ten largest clonotypes hold 0.42% of the sample. The trial excluded patients who had a history of autoimmune disease or were on systemic immunosuppression. Peripheral blood for TCR sequencing was collected from all dose cohorts at baseline, on cycle 4 day 1, and on cycle 7 day 1. The samples were drawn from a first-in-human, open-label, multicenter phase I dose-escalation trial of ivuxolimab. Adults with locally advanced or metastatic melanoma, renal cell carcinoma, hepatocellular carcinoma or head and neck squamous cell carcinoma were enrolled in the trial. Before TCR sequencing, CD4+ T cells and CD8+ T cells from peripheral blood were sorted into separate populations.

Regarding this clone: Its antigen target is currently unknown. Base quality data are lacking; no much larger clone is found one base away.

Reading the germline V gene gives CDR1 MNHEY and CDR2 SVGAGI. V lost 5 bases and J lost 3 bases; the stretch between them is 16 bases long. The CDR3 spans 15 residues, from the cysteine through the phenylalanine. Here the CDR3 DNA is all that survives: 45 bases in frame from base 1. The source is an adult with an advanced solid tumor such as melanoma, head and neck, liver or kidney cancer. The V and J genes are TRBV6-5 and TRBJ1-1, with no confident D gene call. The material was CD4+ or CD8+ T cells sorted from blood, obtained in a trial of the OX40 agonist ivuxolimab. The CDR3 amino acid sequence is: CASSTAALRDTEAFF. Here is the DNA: TGTGCCAGCAGTACGGCCGCCTTGAGGGACACTGAAGCTTTCTTT.